Each of the 8 T cell receptor beta chains below was sequenced from the same sample in a study of T-cell memory formation after mild COVID-19. TCRdb redid the calling of the 5' RACE reads with MiXCR, one entry per CDR3 protein. The sample lists roughly 600,000 distinct CDR3 sequences; about 20% were seen once. The sequencing input was PBMCs or a T cell subset sorted from them (not recorded which). These receptors all stem from an adult woman who had mild COVID-19 (a few samples of this study predate the infection). Cell type and time point are not known.

This chain links TRBV6-5 with TRBJ2-3; D is unresolved. Trimming cost V 5 bases and J 0 bases, with 9 bases left between them. Germline V lookup: CDR1 MNHEY, CDR2 SVGAGI. This CDR3 is built from 14 residues. The CDR3: CASSEPYSTDTQYF. The CDR3 region has the DNA TGTGCCAGCAGTGAACCCTATAGCACAGATACGCAGTATTTT.

The chain joins TRBV3-1 to TRBJ1-1; 8 bases match TRBD1. The germline gives CDR1 LGHDT, CDR2 YNNKEL (reference sequence). The J segment lost 3 bases and the V segment lost 0 bases, leaving 3 bases of the junction unmatched. The length of the CDR3 is 15 residues. This CDR3 is CASSQDATGDTEAFF. In DNA form, the CDR3 reads TGTGCCAGCAGCCAAGATGCGACAGGGGACACTGAAGCTTTCTTT.

The chain links TRBV21-1 to TRBJ2-7; TRBD1 is taken as the D call from the table, unchecked against the DNA. TRBV21-1 is noted as a pseudogene. CDR3 length: 15 residues. The CDR3 reads CASSPDGTGRYEQYF. The CDR3 bases are TGTGCCAGCAGCCCAGACGGGACAGGGCGCTACGAGCAGTACTTC.

This clonotype has just a few counts. This rearrangement joins TRBV5-4 to TRBJ2-7; 12 bases line up with TRBD1. Germline V gene sequence: CDR1 SGHNT, CDR2 YYREEE (reference sequence). This CDR3 is 18 amino acids long. With 2 bases clipped from V and 0 bases from J, the junction kept 9 bases outside the gene matches. CDR3 in DNA: TGTGCCAGCAGCTTAGGGGGGACAGGGGGCGCCCACTCCTACGAGCAGTACTTC. This sequence encodes CASSLGGTGGAHSYEQYF.

This clonotype was picked up many times. This sequence joins TRBV7-9 and TRBJ1-1; 8 bases match TRBD1. J gave up 4 bases and V 5 bases, and 6 bases lay outside the gene matches. The germline V gene has CDR1 SEHNR and CDR2 FQNEAQ (reference sequence). The CDR3 is 14 residues long. Here the CDR3 DNA reads TGTGCCAGCAGCCCAACCACAGGGGGCACTGAAGCTTTCTTT. Translated: CASSPTTGGTEAFF.

The chain carries TRBV30 and TRBJ2-5; 10 positions match TRBD2. The trim removed 0 bases at V and 1 base at J, leaving 11 bases unmatched. Germline values: CDR1 GTSNPN, CDR2 SVGIG (reference sequence). This CDR3 has 18 amino acids. The CDR3 here is CAWSVWRPSGGFQETQYF. The DNA of the CDR3 is TGTGCCTGGAGTGTATGGAGGCCTAGCGGGGGCTTCCAAGAGACCCAGTACTTC.

There are a few counts of this clonotype. This chain connects TRBV20-1 to TRBJ1-2, with TRBD1 matching over 7 bases. The CDR3 extends over 14 amino acids. Trimming cost V 5 bases and J 3 bases; bases outside gene matches: 9. CDR1 and CDR2 from the germline V gene are DFQATT and SNEGSKA (reference sequence). The CDR3 protein is CSAANRGRDYGYTF. CDR3 sequence (DNA): TGCAGTGCTGCTAACAGGGGTAGAGACTATGGCTACACCTTC.

The J gene is TRBJ2-3, the V gene TRBV6-2 or TRBV6-3, with D perhaps given as TRBD1 or TRBD2 (5 bases each). The germline V gene encodes CDR1 MNHEY and CDR2 SVGEGT. This CDR3 is built from 17 residues. V shed 2 bases and J shed 1 base, with 16 bases lying between them. The CDR3 coding sequence is TGTGCCAGCAGTTACGCCCTACTAGGGGTCGGCACAGATACGCAGTATTTT. Translation: CASSYALLGVGTDTQYF.